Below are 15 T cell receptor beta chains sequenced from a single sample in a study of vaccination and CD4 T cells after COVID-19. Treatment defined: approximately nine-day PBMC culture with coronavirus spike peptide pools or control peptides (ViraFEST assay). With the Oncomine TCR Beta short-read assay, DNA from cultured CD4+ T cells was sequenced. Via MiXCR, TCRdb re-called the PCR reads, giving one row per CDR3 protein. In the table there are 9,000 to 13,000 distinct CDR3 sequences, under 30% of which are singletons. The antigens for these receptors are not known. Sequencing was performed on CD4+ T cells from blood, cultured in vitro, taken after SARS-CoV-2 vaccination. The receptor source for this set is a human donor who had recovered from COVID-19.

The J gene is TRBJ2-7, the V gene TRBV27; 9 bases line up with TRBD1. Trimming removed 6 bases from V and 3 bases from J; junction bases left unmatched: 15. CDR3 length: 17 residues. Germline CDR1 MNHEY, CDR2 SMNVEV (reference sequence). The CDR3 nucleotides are TGTGCCAGCAGCCGCCAACCACCCGGGACAGGGATCTACGAGCAGTACTTC. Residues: CASSRQPPGTGIYEQYF.

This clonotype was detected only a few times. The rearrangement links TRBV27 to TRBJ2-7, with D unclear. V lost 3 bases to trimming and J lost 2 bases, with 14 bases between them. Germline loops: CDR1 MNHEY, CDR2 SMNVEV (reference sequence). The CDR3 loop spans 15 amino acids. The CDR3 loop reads CASSLSFDKAYEQYF. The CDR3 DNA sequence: TGTGCCAGCAGTTTGTCATTTGACAAAGCCTACGAGCAGTACTTC.

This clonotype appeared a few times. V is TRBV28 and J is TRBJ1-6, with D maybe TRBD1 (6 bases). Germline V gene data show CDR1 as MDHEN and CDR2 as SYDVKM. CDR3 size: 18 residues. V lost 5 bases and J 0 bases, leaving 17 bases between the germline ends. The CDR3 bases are TGTGCCAGCAGTCCTCCAAGGGGGGTCGGCTCCTATAATTCACCCCTCCACTTT. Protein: CASSPPRGVGSYNSPLHF.

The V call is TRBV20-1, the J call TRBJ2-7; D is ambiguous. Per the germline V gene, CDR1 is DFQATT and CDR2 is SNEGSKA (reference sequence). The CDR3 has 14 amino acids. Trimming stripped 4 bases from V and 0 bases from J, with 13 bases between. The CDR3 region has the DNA TGCAGTGCTAATCCAGCGTCGAGCTCCTACGAGCAGTACTTC. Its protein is CSANPASSSYEQYF.

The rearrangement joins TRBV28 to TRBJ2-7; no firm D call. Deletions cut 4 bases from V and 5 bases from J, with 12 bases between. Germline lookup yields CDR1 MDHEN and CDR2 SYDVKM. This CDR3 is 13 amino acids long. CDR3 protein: CASSSHGPDEQYF. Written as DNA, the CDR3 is TGTGCCAGCAGTTCCCACGGACCGGACGAGCAGTACTTC.

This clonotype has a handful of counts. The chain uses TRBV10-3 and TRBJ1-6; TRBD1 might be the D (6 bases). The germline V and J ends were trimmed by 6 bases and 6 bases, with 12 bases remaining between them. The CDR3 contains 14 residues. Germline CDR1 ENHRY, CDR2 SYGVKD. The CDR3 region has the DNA TGTGCCATCAGCCGGGACATCCTTAATTCACCCCTCCACTTT. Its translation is CAISRDILNSPLHF.

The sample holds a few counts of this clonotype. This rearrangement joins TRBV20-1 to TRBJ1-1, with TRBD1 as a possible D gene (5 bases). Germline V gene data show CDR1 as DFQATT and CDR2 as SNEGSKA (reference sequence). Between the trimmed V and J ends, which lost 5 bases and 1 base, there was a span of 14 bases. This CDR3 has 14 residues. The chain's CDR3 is CSARQPWGNTEAFF. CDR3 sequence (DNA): TGCAGTGCTCGACAGCCCTGGGGGAACACTGAAGCTTTCTTT.

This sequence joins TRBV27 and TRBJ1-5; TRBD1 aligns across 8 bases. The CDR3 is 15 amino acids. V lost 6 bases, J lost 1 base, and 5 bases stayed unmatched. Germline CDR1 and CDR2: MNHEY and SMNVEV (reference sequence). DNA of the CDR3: TGTGCCAGCAGATTACAGGGGGTGAGCAATCAGCCCCAGCATTTT. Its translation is CASRLQGVSNQPQHF.

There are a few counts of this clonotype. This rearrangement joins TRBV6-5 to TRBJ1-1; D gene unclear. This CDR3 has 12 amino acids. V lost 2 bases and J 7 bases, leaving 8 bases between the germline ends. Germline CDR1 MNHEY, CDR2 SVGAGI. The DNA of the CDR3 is TGTGCCAGCAGTTACCCGGACGGTGAAGCTTTCTTT. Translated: CASSYPDGEAFF.

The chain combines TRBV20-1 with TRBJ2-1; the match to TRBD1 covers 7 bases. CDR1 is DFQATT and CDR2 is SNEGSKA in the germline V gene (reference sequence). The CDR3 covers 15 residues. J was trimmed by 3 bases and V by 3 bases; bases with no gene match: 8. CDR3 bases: TGCAGTGCTAGTCGCCCAGGGGGTCTCTACAATGAGCAGTTCTTC. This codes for CSASRPGGLYNEQFF.

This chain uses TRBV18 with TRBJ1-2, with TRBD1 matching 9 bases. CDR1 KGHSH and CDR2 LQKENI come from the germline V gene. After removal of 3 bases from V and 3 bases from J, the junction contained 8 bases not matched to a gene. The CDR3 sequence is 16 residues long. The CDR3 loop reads CASSPGQGLRYYGYTF. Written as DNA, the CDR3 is TGTGCCAGCTCACCGGGACAGGGTTTGCGGTACTATGGCTACACCTTC.

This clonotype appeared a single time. DNA of the CDR3: TGTGCCAGCAACTTCCAGGGGGCCCCCGGGGATCAGCCCCAGCATTTT. It codes for CASNFQGAPGDQPQHF. The chain employs TRBV28 and TRBJ1-5; 8 bases match TRBD1. CDR1 is MDHEN and CDR2 is SYDVKM in the germline V gene. The CDR3 runs to 16 residues. V shed 7 bases, J shed 5 bases, and the junction held 13 bases outside the gene matches.

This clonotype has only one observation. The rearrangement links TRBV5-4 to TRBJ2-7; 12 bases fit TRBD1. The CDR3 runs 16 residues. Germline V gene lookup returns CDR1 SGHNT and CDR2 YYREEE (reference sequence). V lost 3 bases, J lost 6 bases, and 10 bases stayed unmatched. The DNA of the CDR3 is TGTGCCAGCAGCTCGGGACAGGGGGCGCGACGGGCCGAGCAGTACTTC. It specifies CASSSGQGARRAEQYF. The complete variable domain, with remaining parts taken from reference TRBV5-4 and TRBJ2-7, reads ETGVTQSPTHLIKTRGQQVTLRCSSQSGHNTVSWYQQALGQGPQFIFQYYREEENGRGNFPPRFSGLQFPNYSSELNVNALELDDSALYLCASSSGQGARRAEQYFGPGTRLTVT.

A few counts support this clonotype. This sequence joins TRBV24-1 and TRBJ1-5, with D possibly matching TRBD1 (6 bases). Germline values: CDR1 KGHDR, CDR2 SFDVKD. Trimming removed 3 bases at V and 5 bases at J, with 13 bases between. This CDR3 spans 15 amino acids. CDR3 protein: CATSDPGTTDQPQHF. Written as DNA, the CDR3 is TGTGCCACCAGTGATCCCGGGACAACGGATCAGCCCCAGCATTTT.

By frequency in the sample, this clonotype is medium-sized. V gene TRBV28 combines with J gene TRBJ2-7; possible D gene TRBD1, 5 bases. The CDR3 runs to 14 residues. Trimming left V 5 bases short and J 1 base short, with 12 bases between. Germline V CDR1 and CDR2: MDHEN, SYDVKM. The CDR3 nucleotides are TGTGCCAGCAGTCTCGCAGGGTATTCCTACGAGCAGTACTTC. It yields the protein CASSLAGYSYEQYF. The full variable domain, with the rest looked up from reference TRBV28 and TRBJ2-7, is DVKVTQSSRYLVKRTGEKVFLECVQDMDHENMFWYRQDPGLGLRLIYFSYDVKMKEKGDIPEGYSVSREKKERFSLILESASTNQTSMYLCASSLAGYSYEQYFGPGTRLTVT.